These 6 T cell receptor beta chains were sequenced from one sample in a study of shared clonotypes between healthy human individuals. Measured with immunoSEQ multiplex PCR; TCRdb has only the in-frame clones, and not every one. Among hundreds of thousands of clones listed, just over 90% were seen once. It was CD45RO-negative cells, positively selected for CCR7, that made up naive CD8 cells, with terminally differentiated effector memory CD45RA+ cells excluded. The sequencing input was naive CD8+ T cells sorted from blood. Receptors were obtained from a man aged 30-40 years in good health.

This rearrangement joins TRBV27 to TRBJ2-1, with D perhaps TRBD1 (6 bases). Trimming took off 5 bases at V and 6 bases at J, with 8 bases between the two ends. The CDR3 loop spans 12 amino acids. Germline CDR1 MNHEY, CDR2 SMNVEV (reference sequence). CDR3 region: CASSTTGNEQFF. The CDR3 DNA follows: TGTGCCAGCAGTACGACAGGCAATGAGCAGTTCTTC.

The chain recombines TRBV5-4 with TRBJ2-2; TRBD2 matches 11 bases. Germline V gene data show CDR1 as SGHNT and CDR2 as YYREEE (reference sequence). The CDR3 contains 16 residues. The junction had 4 bases not matched to a gene; V was cut back by 4 bases and J by 2 bases. The CDR3 loop is CASSGGLAVNTGELFF. The CDR3 nucleotides read TGTGCCAGCAGCGGGGGACTAGCGGTAAACACCGGGGAGCTGTTTTTT. The full variable domain, with the rest looked up from reference TRBV5-4 and TRBJ2-2, is ETGVTQSPTHLIKTRGQQVTLRCSSQSGHNTVSWYQQALGQGPQFIFQYYREEENGRGNFPPRFSGLQFPNYSSELNVNALELDDSALYLCASSGGLAVNTGELFFGEGSRLTVL.

V and J are TRBV4-1 and TRBJ2-2, with 8 bases fitting TRBD2. Looked up from germline, CDR1 is MGHRA and CDR2 is YSYEKL. The CDR3 loop spans 16 amino acids. J was trimmed by 7 bases and V by 4 bases; bases with no gene match: 11. In DNA form, the CDR3 reads TGCGCCAGCAGCCCCGGGACTAGTCTCGGGTTCGGGGAGCTGTTTTTT. The encoded protein is CASSPGTSLGFGELFF.

The chain carries TRBV27 and TRBJ1-2; no clear D gene. The CDR3 extends over 14 amino acids. V was clipped by 3 bases and J by 5 bases, with 13 bases between them. The germline V gene has CDR1 MNHEY and CDR2 SMNVEV (reference sequence). The CDR3 DNA follows: TGTGCCAGCAGTTTCGCTGGGAGAACTTATGGCTACACCTTC. Its translation is CASSFAGRTYGYTF.

Notes on this clone: Different DNA sequences within this sample yield the same CDR3. This chain joins TRBV11-2 and TRBJ2-7, with 7 bases that match TRBD2. CDR1 is SGHAT and CDR2 is FQNNGV in the germline V gene. Trimming took 3 bases from V and 1 from J; bases not matched to a gene: 3. The CDR3 extends over 14 amino acids. CDR3 sequence: CASSFGAGSYEQYF. The DNA of the CDR3 is TGTGCCAGCAGCTTTGGAGCGGGATCCTACGAGCAGTACTTC. The entire variable domain, with the rest obtained from reference TRBV11-2 and TRBJ2-7, is as follows: EAGVAQSPRYKIIEKRQSVAFWCNPISGHATLYWYQQILGQGPKLLIQFQNNGVVDDSQLPKDRFSAERLKGVDSTLKIQPAKLEDSAVYLCASSFGAGSYEQYFGPGTRLTVT.

The V call is TRBV5-4, the J call TRBJ2-3, with 9 bases identical to TRBD2. CDR1 and CDR2 from the germline V gene are SGHNT and YYREEE (reference sequence). The CDR3 consists of 15 residues. J lost 3 bases, V lost 4 bases, and 6 bases had no gene match. The CDR3 DNA follows: TGTGCCAGCAGCCCCCAGGCGGGAGGGACAGATACGCAGTATTTT. Its protein is CASSPQAGGTDTQYF.